Below, one T cell receptor (beta chain) is given with its context. The target antigen is unknown. The sample is drawn from a study of cytomegalovirus exposure and HLA in healthy donors. Study outcomes and limitations: TCR beta V segments were, for the most part, productive about 90% or about 30% of the time in an earlier analysis. Reportedly, TCR beta sequences accurately predicted HLA-A and HLA-B alleles in most subjects. In a later analysis, TCR beta V- and J-gene trimming was associated with a missense DCLRE1C variant.

Germline CDR1 and CDR2: GTSNPN and SVGIG (reference sequence). V gave up 2 bases and J gave up 6 bases, with 16 bases separating them. CDR3 length: 14 residues. Primers for the PCR totalled 60 Vbeta and 13 Jbeta. As originally analysed: In a later analysis, of around 83 million unique beta chains, approximately 10 million appeared in at least two donors. TCRdb keeps only in-frame clones here, not all; method: immunoSEQ multiplex PCR. Clone size and V and J calls were adopted from that table, with D and trimming inferred from the DNA. The sample holds roughly 200,000 clones; 79% are singletons and the top ten take 4.4%.

Sequencing was performed on PBMCs. This receptor was taken from a woman in her twenties or thirties in good health and CMV-seropositive. The rearrangement joins TRBV30 to TRBJ2-5, with D possibly matching TRBD1 (6 bases). CDR3 bases: TGTGCCTGGAGTCAGGACAGCCCCCGGAAGACCCAGTACTTC. Encoded protein: CAWSQDSPRKTQYF.